These 16 T cell receptor beta chains share one sample of origin, sequenced in a study of cytomegalovirus exposure and HLA in healthy donors. The PCR made use of 60 Vbeta and 13 Jbeta primers. Method: immunoSEQ multiplex PCR; TCRdb's copy keeps in-frame clones and lacks some. Of around 210,000 clones listed, 79% were seen once; the top ten hold around 0.38%. The sequencing sample was made of PBMCs. These receptors were taken from a male donor in good health and CMV-seropositive.

The rearrangement links TRBV27 to TRBJ1-5, with TRBD1 identical over 8 bases. Germline CDR1 MNHEY, CDR2 SMNVEV (reference sequence). Trimming at V came to 6 bases and at J to 4 bases, leaving 11 bases not matched to a gene. CDR3 length: 16 amino acids. The CDR3 loop is CASRGETGVGNQPQHF. CDR3 coding DNA: TGTGCCAGCAGGGGAGAGACAGGGGTAGGGAATCAGCCCCAGCATTTT.

This chain uses TRBV7-9 with TRBJ2-7, with 9 bases identical to TRBD1. The J segment lost 4 bases and the V segment lost 4 bases, leaving 8 bases of the junction unmatched. The CDR3 sequence is 15 residues long. In germline, CDR1 is SEHNR, CDR2 FQNEAQ (reference sequence). CDR3 sequence reads: CASSSPGQGVYEQYF. The CDR3 bases are TGTGCCAGCAGCTCACCGGGACAGGGAGTGTACGAGCAGTACTTC.

The chain is built from TRBV4-3 and TRBJ2-5; possible D gene TRBD2, 6 bases. The last part of the DNA fits TRBJ2-7 better; the J call may be wrong. Germline V gene data show CDR1 as LGHNA and CDR2 as YSLEER. The CDR3 sequence is 16 residues long. CDR3 nucleotide sequence: TGCGCCAGCAGCCTTCTCAGCGGCGGAGGGGCCTACGAGCAGTACTTC. Translation: CASSLLSGGGAYEQYF.

The chain uses TRBV11-2 and TRBJ1-2, with D possibly being TRBD1 (6 bases). The ends were cut back, 4 bases at V and 4 bases at J, with 13 bases in the middle. CDR1 SGHAT and CDR2 FQNNGV come from the germline V gene. CDR3 length equals 14 residues. In nucleotides, the CDR3 is TGTGCCAGCAGCTCAGGGGACCTGCGCTATGGCTACACCTTC. It is translated as CASSSGDLRYGYTF.

This clone appeared a single time. This rearrangement joins TRBV5-4 to TRBJ2-5; the match to TRBD2 covers 13 bases. CDR3 length equals 14 residues. CDR1 and CDR2 (germline): SGHNT, YYREEE (reference sequence). The J segment lost 9 bases and the V segment lost 4 bases, leaving 6 bases of the junction unmatched. CDR3 loop: CASSPGTSGTPQYF. In DNA, the CDR3 is TGTGCCAGCAGCCCCGGGACTAGCGGGACCCCCCAGTACTTC. Complete variable domain (other parts from reference TRBV5-4 and TRBJ2-5): ETGVTQSPTHLIKTRGQQVTLRCSSQSGHNTVSWYQQALGQGPQFIFQYYREEENGRGNFPPRFSGLQFPNYSSELNVNALELDDSALYLCASSPGTSGTPQYFGPGTRLLVL.

This clone has just one count. V usage is TRBV4-3 and J usage is TRBJ2-2; possibly TRBD1 for D (5 bases). Germline CDR1 is LGHNA and CDR2 is YSLEER. V dropped 0 bases and J dropped 4 bases, with 9 bases sitting between them. This CDR3 contains 15 residues. CDR3 loop: CASSQDLGATGELFF. The CDR3 coding sequence is TGCGCCAGCAGCCAAGATCTAGGGGCCACCGGGGAGCTGTTTTTT.

V is TRBV4-3 and J is TRBJ2-2, with TRBD2 matching 7 bases. The V gene's germline CDR1 is LGHNA and CDR2 YSLEER. CDR3 length equals 14 residues. V trimming: 6 bases; J trimming: 4 bases; junction bases outside the gene matches: 5. The CDR3 DNA sequence: TGCGCCAGCAGTCTTAGCGGGTTCACCGGGGAGCTGTTTTTT. It specifies CASSLSGFTGELFF.

This clone appeared once. The CDR3 reads CASTPGTGWQNEQYF. The DNA for the CDR3 is TGTGCCAGTACCCCCGGGACAGGGTGGCAGAACGAGCAGTACTTC. The J gene is TRBJ2-7, the V gene TRBV9; 9 bases are a match to TRBD1. In germline, CDR1 is SGDLS, CDR2 YYNGEE. Losses at the gene ends were 8 bases for V and 5 bases for J; bases not matched to a gene: 14. The CDR3 is 15 amino acids.

The chain is built from TRBV10-3 and TRBJ2-2, with 7 positions matching TRBD2. The length of the CDR3 is 15 residues. Germline values: CDR1 ENHRY, CDR2 SYGVKD. V lost 3 bases, J lost 5 bases, and 6 bases stayed unmatched. This CDR3 is CAISESGGRTGELFF. The CDR3 DNA reads as TGTGCCATCAGTGAATCGGGAGGAAGGACCGGGGAGCTGTTTTTT.

The rearrangement links TRBV5-1 to TRBJ2-2, with D uncertain. Germline CDR1 is SGHRS and CDR2 is YFSETQ. V lost 1 base to trimming and J lost 4 bases, with 8 bases between them. The CDR3 totals 14 residues. CDR3 protein: CASSLSRFTGELFF. DNA of the CDR3: TGCGCCAGCAGCTTGAGCCGCTTCACCGGGGAGCTGTTTTTT.

Written as DNA, the CDR3 is TGTGCCATCAGTGAGTCAGGGACAGTGAACTATGGCTACACCTTC. Protein: CAISESGTVNYGYTF. J is TRBJ1-2 and V is TRBV10-3; TRBD1 aligns across 7 bases. The germline V gene encodes CDR1 ENHRY and CDR2 SYGVKD. V dropped 0 bases and J dropped 2; count of bases not matched to a gene: 3. The length of the CDR3 is 15 residues.

The J gene is TRBJ2-2, the V gene TRBV7-2; maybe TRBD2 (6 bases). Germline CDR1 SGHTA, CDR2 FQGNSA. This CDR3 is built from 14 residues. V was clipped by 5 bases and J by 0 bases, with 7 bases between them. The CDR3 bases are TGTGCCAGCAGCGGGAGGCCGAACACCGGGGAGCTGTTTTTT. As protein: CASSGRPNTGELFF.

J is TRBJ1-2 and V is TRBV28; TRBD1 matches 7 bases. The CDR3 spans 12 residues. Trimming took 6 bases from V and 11 from J; bases not matched to a gene: 9. Germline loops: CDR1 MDHEN, CDR2 SYDVKM. CDR3 nucleotide sequence: TGTGCCAGCAGGGGCCGGGACAGAGCTTACACCTTC. Its protein is CASRGRDRAYTF.

This clone was seen once. The V call is TRBV5-1, the J call TRBJ2-3, with 9 nucleotides matching TRBD2. In germline, CDR1 is SGHRS, CDR2 YFSETQ. The CDR3 consists of 15 residues. Trimming removed 0 bases from V and 3 bases from J; junction bases left unmatched: 2. The CDR3 coding sequence is TGCGCCAGCAGCTTGGGCCTAGCGGGGACAGATACGCAGTATTTT. This gives the protein CASSLGLAGTDTQYF. Drawing the rest from reference TRBV5-1 and TRBJ2-3, the complete variable domain is KAGVTQTPRYLIKTRGQQVTLSCSPISGHRSVSWYQQTPGQGLQFLFEYFSETQRNKGNFPGRFSGRQFSNSRSEMNVSTLELGDSALYLCASSLGLAGTDTQYFGPGTRLTVL.

The J gene is TRBJ2-7, the V gene TRBV28; TRBD2 agrees at 7 bases. V lost 7 bases to trimming and J lost 4 bases; unmatched junction nucleotides: 7. In germline, CDR1 is MDHEN, CDR2 SYDVKM. This CDR3 spans 13 amino acids. The DNA of the CDR3 is TGTGCCAGCACCAGCGGGACTGGATACGAGCAGTACTTC. Translating it yields CASTSGTGYEQYF. The variable domain in full, completed from reference TRBV28 and TRBJ2-7, reads DVKVTQSSRYLVKRTGEKVFLECVQDMDHENMFWYRQDPGLGLRLIYFSYDVKMKEKGDIPEGYSVSREKKERFSLILESASTNQTSMYLCASTSGTGYEQYFGPGTRLTVT.

The V gene is TRBV12-5, the J gene TRBJ1-3, with 7 bases that match TRBD1. This CDR3 is 16 amino acids long. V lost 2 bases, J lost 8 bases, and 12 bases stayed unmatched. The germline gives CDR1 LGHNT, CDR2 FRNRAP. CDR3 nucleotide sequence: TGTGCTAGTGGTTTGCCCCGACAGGGACTCCGGGACACCATATATTTT. Its protein product is CASGLPRQGLRDTIYF. Together with reference TRBV12-5 and TRBJ1-3, the CDR3 gives the full variable domain: DARVTQTPRHKVTEMGQEVTMRCQPILGHNTVFWYRQTMMQGLELLAYFRNRAPLDDSGMPKDRFSAEMPDATLATLKIQPSEPRDSAVYFCASGLPRQGLRDTIYFGEGSWLTVV.